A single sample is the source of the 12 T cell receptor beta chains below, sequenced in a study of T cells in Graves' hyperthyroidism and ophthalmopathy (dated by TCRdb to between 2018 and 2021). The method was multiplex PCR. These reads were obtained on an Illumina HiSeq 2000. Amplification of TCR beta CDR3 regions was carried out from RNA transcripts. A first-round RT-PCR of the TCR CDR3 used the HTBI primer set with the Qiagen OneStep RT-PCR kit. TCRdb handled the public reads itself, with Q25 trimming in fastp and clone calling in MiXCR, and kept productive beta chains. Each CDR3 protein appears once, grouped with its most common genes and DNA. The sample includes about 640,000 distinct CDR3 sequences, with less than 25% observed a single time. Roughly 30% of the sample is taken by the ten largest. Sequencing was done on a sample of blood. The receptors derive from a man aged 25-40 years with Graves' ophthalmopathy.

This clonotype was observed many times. The CDR3 DNA reads as TGTGCCAGCAGCCAGGGGAGTCTGTCGGATGAGCAGTTCTTC. Translation: CASSQGSLSDEQFF. This sequence joins TRBV28 and TRBJ2-1, with D possibly matching TRBD1 (6 bases). Germline assignment: CDR1 MDHEN and CDR2 SYDVKM. The V end was cut by 6 bases, the J end by 8 bases, with 17 bases between. This CDR3 contains 14 residues.

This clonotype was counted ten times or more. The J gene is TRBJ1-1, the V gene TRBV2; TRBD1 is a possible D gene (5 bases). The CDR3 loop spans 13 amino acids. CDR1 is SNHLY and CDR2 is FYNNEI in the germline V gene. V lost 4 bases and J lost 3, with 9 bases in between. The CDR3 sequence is CASSAGGYTEAFF. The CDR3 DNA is TGTGCCAGCAGTGCGGGGGGTTACACTGAAGCTTTCTTT.

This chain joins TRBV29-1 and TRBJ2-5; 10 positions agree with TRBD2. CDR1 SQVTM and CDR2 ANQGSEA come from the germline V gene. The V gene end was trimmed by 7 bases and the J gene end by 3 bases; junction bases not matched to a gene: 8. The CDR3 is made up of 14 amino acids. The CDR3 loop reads CSGTGLATEETQYF. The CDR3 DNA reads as TGCAGCGGAACGGGACTAGCGACCGAAGAGACCCAGTACTTC. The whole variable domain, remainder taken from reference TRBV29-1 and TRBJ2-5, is SAVISQKPSRDICQRGTSLTIQCQVDSQVTMMFWYRQQPGQSLTLIATANQGSEATYESGFVIDKFPISRPNLTFSTLTVSNMSPEDSSIYLCSGTGLATEETQYFGPGTRLLVL.

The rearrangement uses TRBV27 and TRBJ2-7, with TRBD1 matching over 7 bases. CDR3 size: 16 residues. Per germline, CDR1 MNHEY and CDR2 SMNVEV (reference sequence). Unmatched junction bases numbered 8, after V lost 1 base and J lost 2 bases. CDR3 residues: CASSLYGRGLAYEQYF. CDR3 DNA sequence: TGTGCCAGCAGTTTATACGGCAGGGGGTTAGCCTACGAGCAGTACTTC.

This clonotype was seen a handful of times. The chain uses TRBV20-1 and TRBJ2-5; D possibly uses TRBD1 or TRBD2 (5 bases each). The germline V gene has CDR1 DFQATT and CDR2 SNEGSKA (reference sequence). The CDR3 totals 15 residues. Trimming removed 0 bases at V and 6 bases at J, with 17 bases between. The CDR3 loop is CSARDPRDAGKTQYF. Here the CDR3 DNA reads TGCAGTGCTAGAGACCCTCGGGACGCTGGGAAGACCCAGTACTTC.

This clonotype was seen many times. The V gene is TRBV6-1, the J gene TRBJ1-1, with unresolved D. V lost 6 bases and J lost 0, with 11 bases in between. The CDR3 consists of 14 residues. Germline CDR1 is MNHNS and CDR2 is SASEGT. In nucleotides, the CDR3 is TGTGCCAGCAGGGAGGGTGGGATGAACACTGAAGCTTTCTTT. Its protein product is CASREGGMNTEAFF.

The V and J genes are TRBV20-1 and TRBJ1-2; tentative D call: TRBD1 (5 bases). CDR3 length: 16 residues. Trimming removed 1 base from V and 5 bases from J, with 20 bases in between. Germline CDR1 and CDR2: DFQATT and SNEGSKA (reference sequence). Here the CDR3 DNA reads TGCAGTGCTAGAGTTGGTCAGAGGGGTCAAATATATGGCTACACCTTC. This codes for CSARVGQRGQIYGYTF.

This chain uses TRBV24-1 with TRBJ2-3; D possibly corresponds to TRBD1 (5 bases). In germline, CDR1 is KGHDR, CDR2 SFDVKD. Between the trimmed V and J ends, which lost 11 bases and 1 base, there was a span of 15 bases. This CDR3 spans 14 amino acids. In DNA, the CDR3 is TGTGCCAGCCATCCAGGGTGGGGCACAGATACGCAGTATTTT. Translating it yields CASHPGWGTDTQYF.

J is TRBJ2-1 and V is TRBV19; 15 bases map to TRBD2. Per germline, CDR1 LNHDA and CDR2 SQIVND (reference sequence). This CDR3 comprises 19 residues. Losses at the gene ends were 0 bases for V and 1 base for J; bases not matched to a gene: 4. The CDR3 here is CASSIDSGLAGGSYNEQFF. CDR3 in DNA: TGTGCCAGTAGTATAGATTCGGGACTAGCGGGAGGATCCTACAATGAGCAGTTCTTC.

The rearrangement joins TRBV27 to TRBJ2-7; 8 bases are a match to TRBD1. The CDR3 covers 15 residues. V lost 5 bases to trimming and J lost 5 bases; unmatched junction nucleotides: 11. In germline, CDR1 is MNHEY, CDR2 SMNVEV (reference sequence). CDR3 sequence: CASSPWTGNGHEQYF. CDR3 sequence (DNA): TGTGCCAGCAGTCCCTGGACAGGGAATGGCCACGAGCAGTACTTC.

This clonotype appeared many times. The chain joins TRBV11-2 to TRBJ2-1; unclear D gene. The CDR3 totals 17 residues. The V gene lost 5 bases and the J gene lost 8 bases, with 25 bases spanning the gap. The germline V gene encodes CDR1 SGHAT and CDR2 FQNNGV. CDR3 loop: CASSPPPTPLSGYEQFF. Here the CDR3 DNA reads TGTGCCAGCAGCCCTCCCCCGACTCCGTTGAGTGGCTATGAGCAGTTCTTC.

CDR3: CAISESWSGVDSPLHF. The CDR3 nucleotides are TGTGCCATCAGTGAGTCTTGGTCAGGGGTTGATTCACCCCTCCACTTT. The chain uses TRBV10-3 and TRBJ1-6; D perhaps matches TRBD1 (6 bases). The CDR3 spans 16 residues. CDR1 ENHRY and CDR2 SYGVKD come from the germline V gene. V dropped 0 bases and J dropped 8 bases, with 14 bases sitting between them.